The following is a T cell receptor beta chain sequence with its context. Original handling: By means of reference gene primer amplification, nucleated cell counts were estimated. Profiled with immunoSEQ multiplex PCR; TCRdb holds only in-frame clones, not every one. For V, J and clone size, that table is used; D and trimming come from the DNA. The sample holds 110,000 or so clones; roughly 90% are singletons and the top ten take roughly 8.4%. This sample was taken from a study of blood T cell repertoires in COVID-19. Whole-study context: Some COVID-19 samples were acute and others convalescent; all came from the United States, Italy and Spain. PBMCs, B-cell-depleted T cells, or T cells were the source of the cDNA or gDNA that made up the material.

CDR1 is LGHDT and CDR2 is YNNKEL in the germline V gene (reference sequence). V was cut by 4 bases and J by 6 bases, with 13 bases left in between. The CDR3 covers 13 residues. The sample consisted of peripheral blood. This TCR was sampled from a woman between 65 and 79 years old who had recovered from COVID-19. V gene TRBV3-1 (or the pseudogene TRBV3-2) combines with J gene TRBJ2-7, with D maybe TRBD1 (6 bases). CDR3: CASSRPQGSEQYF. CDR3 nucleotides: TGTGCCAGCAGCCGCCCACAGGGATCCGAGCAGTACTTC.